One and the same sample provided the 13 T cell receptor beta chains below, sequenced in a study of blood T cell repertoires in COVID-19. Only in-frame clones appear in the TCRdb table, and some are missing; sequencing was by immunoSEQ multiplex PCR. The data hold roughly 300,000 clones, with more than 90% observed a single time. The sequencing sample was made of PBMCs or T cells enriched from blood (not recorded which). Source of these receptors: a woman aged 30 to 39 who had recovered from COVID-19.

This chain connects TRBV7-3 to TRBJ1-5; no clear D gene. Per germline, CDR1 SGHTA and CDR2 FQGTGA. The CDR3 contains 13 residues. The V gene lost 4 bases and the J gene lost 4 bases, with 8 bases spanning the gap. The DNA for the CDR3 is TGTGCCAGCAGCTCGCGGGAAAATCAGCCCCAGCATTTT. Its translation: CASSSRENQPQHF.

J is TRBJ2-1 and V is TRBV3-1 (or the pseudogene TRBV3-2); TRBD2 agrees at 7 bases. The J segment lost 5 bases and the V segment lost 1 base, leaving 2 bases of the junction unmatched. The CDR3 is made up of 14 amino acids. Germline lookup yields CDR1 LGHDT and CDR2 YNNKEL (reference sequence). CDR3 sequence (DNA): TGTGCCAGCAGCCAAGGCGCGGGAGACAATGAGCAGTTCTTC. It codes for CASSQGAGDNEQFF.

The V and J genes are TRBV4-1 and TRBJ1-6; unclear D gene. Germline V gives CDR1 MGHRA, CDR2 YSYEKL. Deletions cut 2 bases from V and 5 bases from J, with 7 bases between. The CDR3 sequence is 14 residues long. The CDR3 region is CASSQRQDNSPLHF. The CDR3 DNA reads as TGCGCCAGCAGCCAACGGCAGGATAATTCACCCCTCCACTTT.

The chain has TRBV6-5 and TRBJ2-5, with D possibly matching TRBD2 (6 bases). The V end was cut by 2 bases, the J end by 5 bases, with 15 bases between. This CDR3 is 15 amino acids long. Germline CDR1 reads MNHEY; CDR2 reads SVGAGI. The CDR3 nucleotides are TGTGCCAGCAGTTACGTCGGAGGGGATCAGGAGACCCAGTACTTC. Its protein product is CASSYVGGDQETQYF.

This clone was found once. This chain's CDR3 is CASRKGLAGGKGEQYF. The CDR3 nucleotides are TGTGCCAGCAGAAAAGGACTAGCGGGAGGTAAGGGCGAGCAGTACTTC. The chain links TRBV27 to TRBJ2-7; TRBD2 agrees at 14 bases. Germline loops: CDR1 MNHEY, CDR2 SMNVEV (reference sequence). There are 16 residues in the CDR3. With V trimmed by 6 bases and J by 6 bases, 10 bases remained unmatched.

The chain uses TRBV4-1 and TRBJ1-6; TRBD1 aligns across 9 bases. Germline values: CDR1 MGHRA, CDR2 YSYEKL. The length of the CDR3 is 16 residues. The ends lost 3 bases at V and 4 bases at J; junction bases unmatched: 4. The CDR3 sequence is CASSQGTGLYNSPLHF. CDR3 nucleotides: TGCGCCAGCAGCCAGGGGACAGGGCTTTATAATTCACCCCTCCACTTT.

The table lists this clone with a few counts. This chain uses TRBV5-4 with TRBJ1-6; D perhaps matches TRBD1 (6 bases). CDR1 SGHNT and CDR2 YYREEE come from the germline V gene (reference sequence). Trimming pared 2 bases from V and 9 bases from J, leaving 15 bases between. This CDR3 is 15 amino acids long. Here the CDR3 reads CASSFQGRVGSPLHF. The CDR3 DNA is TGTGCCAGCAGCTTTCAGGGGCGGGTAGGTTCACCCCTCCACTTT. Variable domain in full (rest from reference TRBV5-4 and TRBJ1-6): ETGVTQSPTHLIKTRGQQVTLRCSSQSGHNTVSWYQQALGQGPQFIFQYYREEENGRGNFPPRFSGLQFPNYSSELNVNALELDDSALYLCASSFQGRVGSPLHFGNGTRLTVT.

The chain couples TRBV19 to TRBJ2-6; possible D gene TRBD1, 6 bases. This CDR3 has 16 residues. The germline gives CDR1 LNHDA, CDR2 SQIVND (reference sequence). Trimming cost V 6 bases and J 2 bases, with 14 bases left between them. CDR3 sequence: CASSQTRTAGANVLTF. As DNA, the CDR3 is TGTGCCAGTAGCCAAACCCGGACAGCTGGGGCCAACGTCCTGACTTTC.

The CDR3 nucleotides are TGTGCCAGCAACTTAAACGGGGGGTTGACGGGTGGCTACACCTTC. Translated, it gives CASNLNGGLTGGYTF. The chain uses TRBV27 and TRBJ1-2; D is possibly TRBD1 (5 bases). The germline V gene encodes CDR1 MNHEY and CDR2 SMNVEV (reference sequence). Trimming removed 7 bases from V and 7 bases from J, with 22 bases in between. This CDR3 is built from 15 residues.

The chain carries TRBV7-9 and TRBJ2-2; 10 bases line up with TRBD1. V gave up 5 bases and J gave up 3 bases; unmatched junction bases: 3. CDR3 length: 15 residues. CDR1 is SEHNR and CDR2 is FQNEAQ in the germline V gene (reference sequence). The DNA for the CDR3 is TGTGCCAGCAGCCGCGACAGGGGGCACACCGGGGAGCTGTTTTTT. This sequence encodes CASSRDRGHTGELFF.

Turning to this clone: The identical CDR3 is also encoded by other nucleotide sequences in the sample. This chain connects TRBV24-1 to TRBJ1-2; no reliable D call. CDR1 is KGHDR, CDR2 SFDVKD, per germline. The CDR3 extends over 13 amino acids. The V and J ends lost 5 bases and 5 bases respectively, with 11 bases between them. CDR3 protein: CATSVSSGYGYTF. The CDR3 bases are TGTGCCACCAGTGTTAGCAGCGGATATGGCTACACCTTC.

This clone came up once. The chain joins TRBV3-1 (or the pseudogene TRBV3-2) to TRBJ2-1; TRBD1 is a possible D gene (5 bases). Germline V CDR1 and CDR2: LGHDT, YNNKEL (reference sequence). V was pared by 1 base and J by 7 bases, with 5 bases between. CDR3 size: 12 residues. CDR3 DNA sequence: TGTGCCAGCAGCCAAGCAGGGAATGAGCAGTTCTTC. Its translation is CASSQAGNEQFF.

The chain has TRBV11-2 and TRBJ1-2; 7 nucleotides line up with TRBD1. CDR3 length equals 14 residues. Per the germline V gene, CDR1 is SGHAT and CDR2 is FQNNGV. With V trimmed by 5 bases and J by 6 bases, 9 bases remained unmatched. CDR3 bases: TGTGCCAGCAGCGTTGGGAGACAGGGTGATGGCTACACCTTC. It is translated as CASSVGRQGDGYTF.